The source of this T cell receptor beta chain is a study of T cell clonality in common variable immunodeficiency. In germline, CDR1 is MNHEY, CDR2 SVGEGT. The V segment lost 6 bases and the J segment 5 bases; nucleotides outside the gene matches: 4. CDR3 size: 13 residues. CVID subjects were neither ill nor on immunomodulatory or immunosuppressive medication at sampling. Whole-study results and caveats: The cause of increased CVID clonality remains unclear without subpopulation sequencing. Fewer TCRbeta clones were shared among CVID subjects than controls. Common variable immunodeficiency TCR beta sequences reportedly had fewer deletions and N-nucleotide insertions.

This clone has a handful of counts. No antigen is known for it. The CDR3 end falls 3 residues outside the read, so it is completed with the germline J gene. CVID and control samples used equivalent genomic DNA input. Method: immunoSEQ multiplex PCR; TCRdb's copy keeps in-frame clones and lacks some. The repertoire yields approximately 35,000 clones, none seen only once; the top ten contain less than 8%. This TCR was recovered from a human donor with common variable immunodeficiency. The gene calls are TRBV6-2 or TRBV6-3 and TRBJ1-3; the match to TRBD1 covers 7 bases. The sample comprised peripheral blood mononuclear cells. The CDR3 here is CASSPGQRNTIYF. Partial CDR3 DNA: TGTGCCAGCAGCCCGGGACAGAGAAACACC.